The 13 T cell receptor beta chains presented below share a single source sample, sequenced in a study of identifying expanded T cells in peripheral blood. Repertoires were generated with immunoSEQ multiplex PCR, while TCRdb's copy carries only in-frame clones and drops some. The sample gives 95,000 to 100,000 clones, around 88% of which show up once; about a sixth is in the top ten. The sample comprised blood. Receptor source: a person aged 18-69 years in good health.

J is TRBJ2-3 and V is TRBV25-1; D is unresolved. Trimming removed 3 bases from V and 6 bases from J, with 4 bases in between. The V gene's germline CDR1 is MGHDK and CDR2 SYGVNS. The CDR3 totals 11 residues. The CDR3 spells CASSDYDTQYF. The CDR3 nucleotides are TGTGCCAGCAGTGATTATGATACGCAGTATTTT.

The chain carries TRBV5-1 and TRBJ2-5; TRBD2 matches 12 bases. This CDR3 contains 16 residues. The J segment lost 1 base and the V segment lost 5 bases, leaving 6 bases of the junction unmatched. The germline V gene encodes CDR1 SGHRS and CDR2 YFSETQ. The CDR3 protein is CASRLAGGDSQETQYF. Written as DNA, the CDR3 is TGCGCCAGCAGACTAGCGGGGGGAGACAGCCAAGAGACCCAGTACTTC.

The rearrangement links TRBV13 to TRBJ1-2; 7 bases map to TRBD1. V shed 4 bases and J 6 bases; nucleotides not matched to a gene: 14. The length of the CDR3 is 16 residues. Germline V gives CDR1 PRHDT, CDR2 FYEKMQ (reference sequence). The CDR3 DNA reads TGTGCCAGCAGCTACTCTCGGACAGGATTAATTCATGGCTACACCTTC. This gives the protein CASSYSRTGLIHGYTF.

V usage is TRBV6-1 and J usage is TRBJ2-7, with D perhaps matching TRBD1 or TRBD2 (5 bases each). Germline values: CDR1 MNHNS, CDR2 SASEGT. This CDR3 is 17 amino acids long. Between the trimmed V and J ends, which lost 4 bases and 2 bases, there was a span of 21 bases. The CDR3 loop is CASSANSGSGPPYEQYF. CDR3 bases: TGTGCCAGCAGTGCTAACAGTGGGTCGGGACCACCCTACGAGCAGTACTTC.

V gene TRBV19 combines with J gene TRBJ2-5; 10 bases map to TRBD2. CDR1 and CDR2 (germline): LNHDA, SQIVND (reference sequence). With 5 bases clipped from V and 2 bases from J, the junction kept 5 bases outside the gene matches. This CDR3 has 15 residues. CDR3 in amino acids: CASSVTSGDQETQYF. The CDR3 nucleotides are TGTGCCAGTAGTGTCACTAGCGGGGATCAAGAGACCCAGTACTTC.

This clone was seen a single time. This chain's CDR3 is CASYKTESNYGYTF. In nucleotides, the CDR3 is TGTGCCAGCTACAAGACGGAATCTAACTATGGCTACACCTTC. This chain joins TRBV19 and TRBJ1-2; the D is unclear. CDR1 is LNHDA and CDR2 is SQIVND in the germline V gene (reference sequence). Trimming pared 9 bases from V and 0 bases from J, leaving 14 bases between. The CDR3 runs to 14 residues.

This chain joins TRBV7-9 and TRBJ2-7; D is unresolved. The CDR3 sequence is 13 residues long. V was shortened by 5 bases and J by 3 bases, with 11 bases between the two germline ends. CDR1 and CDR2 (germline): SEHNR, FQNEAQ (reference sequence). The CDR3 spells CASSPPLGYEQYF. The CDR3 DNA reads as TGTGCCAGCAGCCCACCCTTGGGCTACGAGCAGTACTTC.

This chain connects TRBV5-6 to TRBJ1-1; D is unclear. The length of the CDR3 is 13 residues. V was pared by 3 bases and J by 3 bases, with 9 bases between. CDR1 and CDR2 from the germline V gene are SGHDT and YYEEEE. CDR3 DNA: TGTGCCAGCAGCTCCGATCTATACACTGAAGCTTTCTTT. It specifies CASSSDLYTEAFF.

This chain links TRBV6-4 with TRBJ1-2; 10 bases are a match to TRBD1. V was pared by 2 bases and J by 8 bases, with 2 bases of the junction left unmatched. The CDR3 has 13 residues. Germline loops: CDR1 MRHNA, CDR2 SNTAGT. CDR3 in DNA: TGTGCCAGCAGTGACGGGACAGGGGCCGGCTACACCTTC. Translated: CASSDGTGAGYTF.

The gene calls are TRBV7-2 and TRBJ2-7; 7 bases agree with TRBD1. Losses at the gene ends were 5 bases for V and 8 bases for J; bases not matched to a gene: 9. In germline, CDR1 is SGHTA, CDR2 FQGNSA. There are 13 residues in the CDR3. This CDR3 is CASSPGQERKQYF. The CDR3 nucleotides read TGTGCCAGCAGCCCCGGACAGGAAAGGAAGCAGTACTTC.

The CDR3 is CASSQDGQRGSGYEQYF. For the CDR3, the DNA is TGCGCCAGCAGCCAAGACGGCCAGCGGGGTTCCGGGTACGAGCAGTACTTC. The chain combines TRBV4-3 with TRBJ2-7; 7 positions agree with TRBD2. The CDR3 loop spans 17 amino acids. Germline lookup yields CDR1 LGHNA and CDR2 YSLEER. V shed 0 bases, J shed 4 bases, and the junction held 12 bases outside the gene matches.

The chain carries TRBV5-1 and TRBJ1-2, with D possibly being TRBD1 (5 bases). Between the trimmed V and J ends, which lost 0 bases and 4 bases, there was a span of 10 bases. Germline CDR1 is SGHRS and CDR2 is YFSETQ. The CDR3 contains 14 residues. This CDR3 reads CASSLGTQGYGYTF. CDR3 coding DNA: TGCGCCAGCAGCTTGGGAACCCAGGGCTATGGCTACACCTTC.

This clone was seen more than once but under ten times. The V call is TRBV2, the J call TRBJ2-7; the D gene could be TRBD1 or TRBD2 (5 bases each). This CDR3 is built from 15 residues. From germline, CDR1 is SNHLY and CDR2 FYNNEI. V was pared by 4 bases and J by 3 bases, with 16 bases between. Here the CDR3 reads CASSVGPGTIYEQYF. As DNA, the CDR3 is TGTGCCAGCAGTGTGGGTCCAGGGACCATCTACGAGCAGTACTTC.